This T cell receptor beta chain came from a study of CD8+ T cells in alopecia areata. Study context: Patients took tofacitinib for 6 to 18 months, followed by 6 drug-free months. Study findings and constraints: There were also resident alphabeta T cells of normal skin sequenced in scalp samples.

V was trimmed by 4 bases and J by 4 bases, leaving 12 bases between them. Germline-derived CDR1 and CDR2 are SGHRS and YFSETQ. This CDR3 region has 13 residues. Cell sorting was applied to PBMCs, and CD4+ and CD8+ T cells were collected. As regards this clone: As yet, its antigen is unknown.

cDNA prepared by RNA extraction and subsequent reverse transcription served as the template for sequencing. Produced via immunoSEQ multiplex PCR; TCRdb's table is partial and in-frame only. This sample has 80,000 to 100,000 clones, with around two fifths found just once. Sequenced input: CD4+ T cells sorted from blood. The V gene is TRBV5-1, the J gene TRBJ2-7; maybe TRBD2 (5 bases). The TCR comes from a human donor with alopecia areata. The chain's CDR3 is CASSRGDYYEQYF. The CDR3 DNA follows: TGCGCCAGCAGCCGGGGAGACTATTACGAGCAGTACTTC.